This T cell receptor (beta chain) was sequenced in a study of blood T cell repertoires in COVID-19. Germline CDR1 is ENHRY and CDR2 is SYGVKD. The CDR3 contains 15 residues. V gave up 10 bases and J gave up 7 bases; unmatched junction bases: 15. Only in-frame clones appear in the TCRdb table, and some are missing; sequencing was by immunoSEQ multiplex PCR. The data show hundreds of thousands of clones, around 83% seen once. This clonotype originated in a man aged 35 to 55 with acute or convalescent COVID-19. The chain links TRBV10-3 to TRBJ1-3; TRBD1 agrees at 8 bases. Source material: peripheral blood. The CDR3 sequence: CANQAAGGAGNTIYF. CDR3 DNA: TGTGCCAATCAGGCCGCAGGGGGCGCGGGGAACACCATATATTTT.